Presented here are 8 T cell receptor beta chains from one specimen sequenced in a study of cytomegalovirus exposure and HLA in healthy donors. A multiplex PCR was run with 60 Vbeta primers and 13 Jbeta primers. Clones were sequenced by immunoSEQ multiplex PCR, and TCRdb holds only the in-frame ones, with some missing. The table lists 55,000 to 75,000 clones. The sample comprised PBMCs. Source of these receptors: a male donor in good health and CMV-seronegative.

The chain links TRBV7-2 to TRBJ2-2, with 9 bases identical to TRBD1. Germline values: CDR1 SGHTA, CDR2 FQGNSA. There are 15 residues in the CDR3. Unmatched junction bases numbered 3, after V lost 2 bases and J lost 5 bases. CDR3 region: CASSLMGQGTGELFF. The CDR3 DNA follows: TGTGCCAGCAGCTTAATGGGACAGGGAACCGGGGAGCTGTTTTTT.

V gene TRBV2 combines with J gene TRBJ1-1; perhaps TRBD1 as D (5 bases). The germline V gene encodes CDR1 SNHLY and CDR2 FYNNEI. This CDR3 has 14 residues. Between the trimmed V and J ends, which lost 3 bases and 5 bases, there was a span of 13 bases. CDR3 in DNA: TGTGCCAGCAGTGAGTGGGGCCTAGGGACTGAAGCTTTCTTT. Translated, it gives CASSEWGLGTEAFF.

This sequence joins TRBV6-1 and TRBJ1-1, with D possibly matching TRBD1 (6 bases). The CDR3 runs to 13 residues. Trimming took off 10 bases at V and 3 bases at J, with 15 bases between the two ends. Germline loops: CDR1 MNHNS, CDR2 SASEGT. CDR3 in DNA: TGTGCCACCTCCCGGGGACAAGACACTGAAGCTTTCTTT. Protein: CATSRGQDTEAFF.

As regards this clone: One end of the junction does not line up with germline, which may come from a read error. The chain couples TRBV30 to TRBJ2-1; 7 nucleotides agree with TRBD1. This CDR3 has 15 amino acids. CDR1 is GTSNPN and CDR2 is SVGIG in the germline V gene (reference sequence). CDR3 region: CAGSVEGKGANEQFF. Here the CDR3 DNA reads TGTGCCGGGAGTGTAGAGGGGAAGGGGGCCAATGAGCAGTTCTTC.

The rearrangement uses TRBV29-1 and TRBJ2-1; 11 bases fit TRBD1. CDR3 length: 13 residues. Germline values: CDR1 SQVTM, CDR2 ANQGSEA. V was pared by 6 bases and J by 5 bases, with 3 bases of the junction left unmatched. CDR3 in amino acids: CSVRTGGDNEQFF. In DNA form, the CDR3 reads TGCAGCGTCCGGACAGGGGGCGACAATGAGCAGTTCTTC.

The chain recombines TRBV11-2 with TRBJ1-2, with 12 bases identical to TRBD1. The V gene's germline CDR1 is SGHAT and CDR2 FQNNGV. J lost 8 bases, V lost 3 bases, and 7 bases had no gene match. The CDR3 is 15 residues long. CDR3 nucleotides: TGTGCCAGCAGCTTTGGGGGACAGGGGGCATGGGGCTACACCTTC. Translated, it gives CASSFGGQGAWGYTF.

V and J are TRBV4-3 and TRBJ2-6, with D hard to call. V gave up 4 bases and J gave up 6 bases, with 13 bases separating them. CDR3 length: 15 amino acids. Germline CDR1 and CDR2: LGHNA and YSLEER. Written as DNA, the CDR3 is TGCGCCAGCAGCCCCTCACAACCTTCGGCCAACGTCCTGACTTTC. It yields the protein CASSPSQPSANVLTF.

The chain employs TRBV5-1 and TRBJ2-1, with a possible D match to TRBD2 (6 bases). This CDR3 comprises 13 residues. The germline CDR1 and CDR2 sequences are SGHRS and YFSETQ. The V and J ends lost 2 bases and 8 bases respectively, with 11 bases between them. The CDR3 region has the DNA TGCGCCAGCAGCTTCCGCTGGGGGGATGAGCAGTTCTTC. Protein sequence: CASSFRWGDEQFF.